These 31 T cell receptor beta chains originate from one sample sequenced in a study of shared clonotypes between healthy human individuals. Repertoires were generated with immunoSEQ multiplex PCR, while TCRdb's copy carries only in-frame clones and drops some. This table holds some 2 million clones, 85% to 95% found once. The specimen sequenced was naive CD4+ T cells sorted from blood. Subset in this sample: CD45RA+ positively selected. These receptor sequences come from a man aged 18 to 30 in good health.

Points on this clone: In the same sample, other DNA sequences code for this CDR3. The rearrangement joins TRBV27 to TRBJ1-1; D might be TRBD1 (5 bases). CDR3 length: 13 residues. CDR1 and CDR2 from the germline V gene are MNHEY and SMNVEV (reference sequence). V gave up 5 bases and J gave up 1 base, with 8 bases separating them. In DNA form, the CDR3 reads TGTGCCAGCAGTCTGACAGAGAACACTGAAGCTTTCTTT. Protein product: CASSLTENTEAFF.

V gene TRBV5-7 combines with J gene TRBJ2-4; no reliable D call. TRBV5-7 is designated an ORF whose function remains uncertain. The CDR3 is 18 residues long. The V and J ends lost 2 bases and 2 bases respectively, with 20 bases between them. In DNA, the CDR3 is TGTGCCAGCAGCTTCGATCTAATCTTCAGGCTTACCAAAAACATTCAGTACTTC. Translation: CASSFDLIFRLTKNIQYF.

There are a few counts of this clone. This rearrangement joins TRBV10-3 to TRBJ1-5; a weak D match, TRBD1 (6 bases). This CDR3 has 13 residues. V lost 11 bases, J lost 0 bases, and 11 bases lay in between. In germline, CDR1 is ENHRY, CDR2 SYGVKD. The CDR3 DNA reads as TGTGCCGCTAGACAGGATAGCAATCAGCCCCAGCATTTT. It is translated as CAARQDSNQPQHF.

J is TRBJ2-7 and V is TRBV7-3, with 10 nucleotides matching TRBD1. The CDR3 has 14 residues. Trimming at V came to 6 bases and at J to 2 bases, leaving 4 bases not matched to a gene. Germline V lookup: CDR1 SGHTA, CDR2 FQGTGA. CDR3 nucleotides: TGTGCCAGCAGGAGACAGGGGGCTACCTACGAGCAGTACTTC. This encodes CASRRQGATYEQYF.

The gene calls are TRBV4-3 and TRBJ1-6; the D is unclear. Between the trimmed V and J ends, which lost 0 bases and 7 bases, there was a span of 10 bases. Germline loops: CDR1 LGHNA, CDR2 YSLEER. The CDR3 runs 15 residues. The CDR3 is CASSQEAQNNSPLHF. The CDR3 nucleotides read TGCGCCAGCAGCCAAGAGGCACAGAACAATTCACCCCTCCACTTT.

This sequence joins TRBV18 and TRBJ2-7, with TRBD2 as a possible D gene (5 bases). This CDR3 spans 14 amino acids. V dropped 6 bases and J dropped 2 bases, with 14 bases sitting between them. In germline, CDR1 is KGHSH, CDR2 LQKENI. CDR3 amino acids: CASSHGRRTYEQYF. The CDR3 DNA is TGTGCCAGCTCCCACGGACGGAGGACCTACGAGCAGTACTTC.

V and J are TRBV7-2 and TRBJ2-3, with 14 bases aligning to TRBD2. V dropped 4 bases and J dropped 4; count of bases not matched to a gene: 4. This CDR3 comprises 16 residues. Germline CDR1 SGHTA, CDR2 FQGNSA. This chain's CDR3 is CASSSGLAGVSDTQYF. The DNA for the CDR3 is TGTGCCAGCAGCTCGGGACTAGCGGGAGTCTCAGATACGCAGTATTTT. The full variable domain, rest sourced from reference TRBV7-2 and TRBJ2-3, is GAGVSQSPSNKVTEKGKDVELRCDPISGHTALYWYRQSLGQGLEFLIYFQGNSAPDKSGLPSDRFSAERTGGSVSTLTIQRTQQEDSAVYLCASSSGLAGVSDTQYFGPGTRLTVL.

The chain recombines TRBV29-1 with TRBJ2-5; a possible D gene is TRBD1 (5 bases). V was shortened by 5 bases and J by 5 bases, with 15 bases between the two germline ends. The CDR3 is 13 amino acids. Germline CDR1 reads SQVTM; CDR2 reads ANQGSEA. CDR3 DNA: TGCAGCGTTAGCACAGGACCCGGGGAGACCCAGTACTTC. Translating gives CSVSTGPGETQYF.

Regarding this clone: This may come from a read error, since a much larger clone is one base off. Other DNA sequences in the same sample also yield this CDR3. The V gene is TRBV29-1, the J gene TRBJ1-1; 7 nucleotides align to TRBD1. The CDR3 has 12 residues. Unmatched junction bases numbered 3, after V lost 3 bases and J lost 5 bases. CDR1 SQVTM and CDR2 ANQGSEA come from the germline V gene. CDR3 coding DNA: TGCAGCGTTGACAGGGGGAAAACTGAAGCTTTCTTT. Encoded protein: CSVDRGKTEAFF.

The rearrangement links TRBV12-5 to TRBJ2-5; 10 bases are shared with TRBD2. There are 15 residues in the CDR3. Looked up from germline, CDR1 is LGHNT and CDR2 is FRNRAP. The trim removed 6 bases at V and 0 bases at J, leaving 4 bases unmatched. CDR3 DNA: TGTGCTAGTGGCGCTAGCGGGAGTAACCAAGAGACCCAGTACTTC. Translating it yields CASGASGSNQETQYF. Based on the CDR3 plus reference TRBV12-5 and TRBJ2-5, the full variable domain is DARVTQTPRHKVTEMGQEVTMRCQPILGHNTVFWYRQTMMQGLELLAYFRNRAPLDDSGMPKDRFSAEMPDATLATLKIQPSEPRDSAVYFCASGASGSNQETQYFGPGTRLLVL.

V gene TRBV30 combines with J gene TRBJ2-2; D is undetermined. The CDR3 consists of 15 residues. V gave up 2 bases and J gave up 1 base, with 11 bases separating them. From germline, CDR1 is GTSNPN and CDR2 SVGIG (reference sequence). The CDR3 DNA follows: TGTGCCTGGAGTAAAGGGATGGGGAACACCGGGGAGCTGTTTTTT. Residues: CAWSKGMGNTGELFF.

The chain joins TRBV6-1 to TRBJ1-3; no reliable D call. V dropped 1 base and J dropped 0 bases, with 4 bases sitting between them. Germline CDR1 MNHNS, CDR2 SASEGT. This CDR3 has 14 residues. The CDR3 sequence is CASSEVSSGNTIYF. Here the CDR3 DNA reads TGTGCCAGCAGTGAAGTTAGCTCTGGAAACACCATATATTTT.

This chain joins TRBV6-1 and TRBJ2-2; 12 nucleotides agree with TRBD1. In germline, CDR1 is MNHNS, CDR2 SASEGT. This CDR3 is 14 amino acids long. V was clipped by 7 bases and J by 4 bases; unmatched bases: 1. This CDR3 reads CASKGQGATGELFF. The CDR3 DNA sequence: TGTGCCAGCAAGGGACAGGGGGCCACCGGGGAGCTGTTTTTT.

This chain joins TRBV5-6 and TRBJ1-2, with D unclear. The CDR3 loop spans 14 amino acids. Germline lookup yields CDR1 SGHDT and CDR2 YYEEEE. V was pared by 4 bases and J by 8 bases, with 18 bases between. The CDR3 coding sequence is TGTGCCAGCAGCGGGATTGGGGAAAATCCGGGCTACACCTTC. Its protein is CASSGIGENPGYTF.

This chain joins TRBV5-1 and TRBJ2-2; perhaps TRBD2 as D (6 bases). Per the germline V gene, CDR1 is SGHRS and CDR2 is YFSETQ. V was trimmed by 0 bases and J by 6 bases, leaving 12 bases between them. CDR3 length equals 15 residues. CDR3 in DNA: TGCGCCAGCAGCTTGGAGGGGCGGGGATCCGGGGAGCTGTTTTTT. Amino acids: CASSLEGRGSGELFF.

The rearrangement joins TRBV7-6 to TRBJ1-4; D is ambiguous. V shed 1 base and J shed 0 bases, with 3 bases lying between them. Per germline, CDR1 SGHVS and CDR2 FNYEAQ. The CDR3 consists of 14 residues. CDR3 sequence reads: CASSLGATNEKLFF. Written as DNA, the CDR3 is TGTGCCAGCAGCTTAGGTGCAACTAATGAAAAACTGTTTTTT.

The chain is built from TRBV11-3 and TRBJ2-7, with D maybe TRBD2 (7 bases). CDR1 and CDR2 from the germline V gene are SGHNT and YENEEA. V was shortened by 5 bases and J by 8 bases, with 19 bases between the two germline ends. This CDR3 is built from 14 residues. The CDR3 here is CASSLGGDLVKQYF. DNA for the CDR3: TGTGCCAGCAGCCTAGGGGGGGACTTAGTCAAGCAGTACTTC.

This chain links TRBV5-4 with TRBJ2-4; D uncertain. CDR3 length equals 13 residues. Trimming pared 6 bases from V and 3 bases from J, leaving 10 bases between. Germline lookup yields CDR1 SGHNT and CDR2 YYREEE (reference sequence). DNA for the CDR3: TGTGCCAGCAAGCCTCACGACAAAAACATTCAGTACTTC. Translation gives CASKPHDKNIQYF.

V is TRBV4-3 and J is TRBJ2-3; D possibly uses TRBD1 or TRBD2 (5 bases each). V was shortened by 3 bases and J by 0 bases, with 19 bases between the two germline ends. The CDR3 loop spans 18 amino acids. Germline loops: CDR1 LGHNA, CDR2 YSLEER. The CDR3 reads CASSHTALGASSTDTQYF. The CDR3 DNA reads TGCGCCAGCAGCCATACGGCCCTCGGGGCGTCTAGCACAGATACGCAGTATTTT.

The chain has TRBV6-5 and TRBJ2-7; TRBD2 is a possible D gene (6 bases). CDR3 size: 13 residues. The V gene lost 5 bases and the J gene lost 2 bases, with 10 bases spanning the gap. Germline CDR1 reads MNHEY; CDR2 reads SVGAGI. Here the CDR3 DNA reads TGTGCCAGCAGTCCGGGGGTAGCCTACGAGCAGTACTTC. The encoded protein is CASSPGVAYEQYF.

J is TRBJ2-7 and V is TRBV28; D is possibly TRBD2 (5 bases). CDR1 is MDHEN, CDR2 SYDVKM, per germline. CDR3 size: 12 residues. Trimming removed 2 bases at V and 9 bases at J, with 11 bases between. The CDR3 nucleotides read TGTGCCAGCAGTTTAAGACAAGCGGCGCAGTACTTC. This sequence encodes CASSLRQAAQYF.

The V call is TRBV7-2, the J call TRBJ2-7; TRBD1 matches 8 bases. Losses at the gene ends were 0 bases for V and 0 bases for J; bases not matched to a gene: 1. From germline, CDR1 is SGHTA and CDR2 FQGNSA. The CDR3 is made up of 15 amino acids. Written as DNA, the CDR3 is TGTGCCAGCAGCTTAGCGGGACAGGTCTCCTACGAGCAGTACTTC. This codes for CASSLAGQVSYEQYF.

The chain employs TRBV5-4 and TRBJ2-1, with 7 bases aligning to TRBD2. Germline assignment: CDR1 SGHNT and CDR2 YYREEE (reference sequence). Unmatched junction bases numbered 6, after V lost 0 bases and J lost 0 bases. The CDR3 length is 17 residues. The CDR3 DNA reads as TGTGCCAGCAGCTTGGCCGCGGCGGGAGTCTCCTACAATGAGCAGTTCTTC. Protein: CASSLAAAGVSYNEQFF.

The chain links TRBV10-1 to TRBJ1-1; 7 bases are shared with TRBD1. Germline V lookup: CDR1 WNHNN, CDR2 SYGVQD (reference sequence). Trimming cost V 10 bases and J 1 base; bases outside gene matches: 6. The CDR3 extends over 13 amino acids. The CDR3 nucleotides are TGCGCCAACGTGACAGGGACGAACACTGAAGCTTTCTTT. Encoded protein: CANVTGTNTEAFF.

This clone came up once. The rearrangement links TRBV7-2 to TRBJ2-3, with D perhaps TRBD2 (5 bases). The V gene lost 2 bases and the J gene lost 2 bases, with 14 bases spanning the gap. CDR3 size: 16 residues. Germline V gives CDR1 SGHTA, CDR2 FQGNSA. The CDR3 bases are TGTGCCAGCAGCTTAATCGGCGGGTCCTACACAGATACGCAGTATTTT. It yields the protein CASSLIGGSYTDTQYF.

Written as DNA, the CDR3 is TGTGCCAGCAGCCCCCAGGGGATCTATGGCTACACCTTC. Its protein product is CASSPQGIYGYTF. The rearrangement uses TRBV11-2 and TRBJ1-2, with a tentative D call TRBD1 (6 bases). This CDR3 is built from 13 residues. V gave up 5 bases and J gave up 4 bases, with 11 bases separating them. The germline gives CDR1 SGHAT, CDR2 FQNNGV.

The rearrangement uses TRBV6-5 and TRBJ1-6, with D possibly TRBD1 on 6 matching bases. CDR1 is MNHEY and CDR2 is SVGAGI in the germline V gene. CDR3 length: 13 residues. V lost 2 bases, J lost 10 bases, and 9 bases lay in between. The chain's CDR3 is CASSYRTVSPLHF. The DNA for the CDR3 is TGTGCCAGCAGTTACCGGACAGTCTCACCCCTCCACTTT.

V gene TRBV10-1 combines with J gene TRBJ2-7, with a weak D call TRBD1 (5 bases). The V end was cut by 7 bases, the J end by 0 bases, with 10 bases between. From germline, CDR1 is WNHNN and CDR2 SYGVQD (reference sequence). The length of the CDR3 is 13 residues. The CDR3 DNA reads TGCGCCAGCAATCGACAGTACTCCTACGAGCAGTACTTC. Protein sequence: CASNRQYSYEQYF.

The chain combines TRBV19 with TRBJ1-6; unclear D gene. V lost 9 bases and J 7 bases, leaving 13 bases between the germline ends. Germline CDR1 and CDR2: LNHDA and SQIVND (reference sequence). The CDR3 runs 13 residues. Here the CDR3 reads CASAEVWNSPLHF. The DNA of the CDR3 is TGTGCCAGCGCCGAGGTTTGGAATTCACCCCTCCACTTT.

The CDR3 here is CASSLWSLYRNRHQETQYF. Written as DNA, the CDR3 is TGTGCCAGCAGCTTATGGTCCCTCTATCGGAACAGACACCAAGAGACCCAGTACTTC. The chain joins TRBV7-2 to TRBJ2-5, with D hard to call. CDR1 is SGHTA and CDR2 is FQGNSA in the germline V gene. The CDR3 loop spans 19 amino acids. V dropped 2 bases and J dropped 0 bases, with 22 bases sitting between them. Combining the CDR3 with reference TRBV7-2 and TRBJ2-5 gives the whole variable domain GAGVSQSPSNKVTEKGKDVELRCDPISGHTALYWYRQSLGQGLEFLIYFQGNSAPDKSGLPSDRFSAERTGGSVSTLTIQRTQQEDSAVYLCASSLWSLYRNRHQETQYFGPGTRLLVL.

This chain links TRBV4-1 with TRBJ1-3; D is undetermined. Per the germline V gene, CDR1 is MGHRA and CDR2 is YSYEKL. The CDR3 has 16 residues. The V gene lost 3 bases and the J gene lost 1 base, with 13 bases spanning the gap. This CDR3 reads CASSHGEGISGNTIYF. CDR3 bases: TGCGCCAGCAGCCATGGAGAGGGTATATCTGGAAACACCATATATTTT.